Each of the 26 T cell receptor beta chains below was sequenced from the same sample in a study of radiotherapy plus CTLA-4 blockade in lung cancer. Here immunoSEQ multiplex PCR was the method, and the copy in TCRdb shows in-frame clones only, minus some. Among about 66,000 clones, approximately 80% were seen once, and the ten largest hold 4% to 5%. The sequenced sample was peripheral blood, obtained from a patient treated with radiotherapy plus ipilimumab. All receptors come from a human donor with non-small cell lung cancer who had a partial response to radiotherapy plus ipilimumab.

In its sample, this clone was seen once. This rearrangement joins TRBV10-3 to TRBJ2-4, with unresolved D. Germline loops: CDR1 ENHRY, CDR2 SYGVKD. V was pared by 6 bases and J by 7 bases, with 22 bases between. CDR3 length: 16 residues. CDR3 sequence: CAISEAAGFTTNIQYF. The CDR3, as DNA: TGTGCCATCAGCGAGGCCGCCGGGTTTACCACGAACATTCAGTACTTC.

This clone occurred a few times. This rearrangement joins TRBV28 to TRBJ1-2, with 9 bases fitting TRBD1. Germline V gene data show CDR1 as MDHEN and CDR2 as SYDVKM. CDR3 length equals 15 residues. With V trimmed by 5 bases and J by 5 bases, 9 bases remained unmatched. The CDR3 nucleotides read TGTGCCAGCAGTACAGGGGGCGTATCCCTTTATGGCTACACCTTC. Translation gives CASSTGGVSLYGYTF.

The chain employs TRBV5-1 and TRBJ2-7, with D possibly matching TRBD1 (5 bases). Trimming removed 0 bases from V and 0 bases from J, with 7 bases in between. The CDR3 extends over 14 amino acids. Germline lookup yields CDR1 SGHRS and CDR2 YFSETQ. CDR3 DNA sequence: TGCGCCAGCAGCTTGGAGGGGAACTCCTACGAGCAGTACTTC. As protein: CASSLEGNSYEQYF.

The genes are TRBV18 and TRBJ2-7; TRBD2 is a possible D gene (6 bases). This CDR3 region has 15 residues. V lost 6 bases and J 2 bases, leaving 17 bases between the germline ends. Germline-derived CDR1 and CDR2 are KGHSH and LQKENI. DNA for the CDR3: TGTGCCAGCTCGGGGGAATGGAGGGGCACCTACGAGCAGTACTTC. It yields the protein CASSGEWRGTYEQYF.

This clone was detected only once. V and J are TRBV27 and TRBJ2-2; 7 bases are a match to TRBD2. V lost 2 bases, J lost 7 bases, and 7 bases stayed unmatched. Germline CDR1 is MNHEY and CDR2 is SMNVEV (reference sequence). The CDR3 runs 15 residues. The CDR3 DNA reads as TGTGCCAGCAGTTTAGCGGGGGTCCGGGGCGGGGAGCTGTTTTTT. Its translation: CASSLAGVRGGELFF.

The chain has TRBV5-1 and TRBJ2-7, with TRBD1 matching 7 bases. The CDR3 is 15 amino acids. The V segment lost 4 bases and the J segment 2 bases; nucleotides outside the gene matches: 9. The germline V gene has CDR1 SGHRS and CDR2 YFSETQ. The CDR3 DNA reads as TGCGCCAGCAGCCGAAGACAGGGATCCCCCTACGAGCAGTACTTC. Its translation is CASSRRQGSPYEQYF.

This chain links TRBV7-3 with TRBJ2-1; D uncertain. Per the germline V gene, CDR1 is SGHTA and CDR2 is FQGTGA. The CDR3 length is 16 residues. The V and J ends lost 1 base and 6 bases respectively, with 16 bases between them. CDR3 sequence reads: CASSLRPGPGSNEQFF. The DNA for the CDR3 is TGTGCCAGCAGCTTAAGGCCTGGGCCTGGAAGCAATGAGCAGTTCTTC. Drawing the rest from reference TRBV7-3 and TRBJ2-1, the complete variable domain is GAGVSQTPSNKVTEKGKYVELRCDPISGHTALYWYRQSLGQGPEFLIYFQGTGAADDSGLPNDRFFAVRPEGSVSTLKIQRTERGDSAVYLCASSLRPGPGSNEQFFGPGTRLTVL.

This chain joins TRBV15 and TRBJ1-2, with 8 nucleotides matching TRBD1. The germline gives CDR1 LNHNV, CDR2 YYDKDF (reference sequence). This CDR3 has 16 residues. J gave up 6 bases and V 0 bases, and 9 bases lay outside the gene matches. The DNA of the CDR3 is TGTGCCACCAGCAGAGATATAGGACAGGGTCCCCATGGCTACACCTTC. Translating gives CATSRDIGQGPHGYTF.

This chain links TRBV7-3 with TRBJ2-1; D remains unclear. Trimming shortened V by 1 base and J by 0 bases, and 7 bases separated the two germline ends. There are 15 residues in the CDR3. The germline V gene has CDR1 SGHTA and CDR2 FQGTGA. The CDR3 region is CASSLMESSYNEQFF. The DNA for the CDR3 is TGTGCCAGCAGCTTAATGGAGAGCTCCTACAATGAGCAGTTCTTC.

The V call is TRBV27, the J call TRBJ2-1; 8 positions agree with TRBD2. V lost 5 bases to trimming and J lost 0 bases; unmatched junction nucleotides: 9. Germline CDR1 reads MNHEY; CDR2 reads SMNVEV (reference sequence). The CDR3 has 17 amino acids. CDR3: CASSPGGGFSSYNEQFF. CDR3 bases: TGTGCCAGCAGTCCCGGGGGGGGGTTTAGCTCCTACAATGAGCAGTTCTTC.

The chain couples TRBV19 to TRBJ2-1; D is ambiguous. The CDR3 runs to 13 residues. V was pared by 4 bases and J by 5 bases, with 9 bases between. Germline lookup yields CDR1 LNHDA and CDR2 SQIVND (reference sequence). The CDR3 reads CASSNQRHNEQFF. The CDR3 DNA is TGTGCCAGTAGTAACCAGCGCCACAATGAGCAGTTCTTC.

V and J are TRBV9 and TRBJ1-1; D not certain. Germline-derived CDR1 and CDR2 are SGDLS and YYNGEE. The CDR3 extends over 14 amino acids. V was pared by 8 bases and J by 2 bases, with 16 bases between. Written as DNA, the CDR3 is TGTGCCAGTTCTACGCGAATCGAAAACACTGAAGCTTTCTTT. Amino acid sequence: CASSTRIENTEAFF.

This chain connects TRBV10-3 to TRBJ2-1; 8 bases are shared with TRBD2. V was pared by 10 bases and J by 8 bases, with 10 bases of the junction left unmatched. The CDR3 contains 13 residues. Germline CDR1 reads ENHRY; CDR2 reads SYGVKD. The DNA for the CDR3 is TGTGCCAGCTCCTATGTAGCGGGGCATGAGCAGTTCTTC. Translating it yields CASSYVAGHEQFF.

The genes are TRBV2 and TRBJ1-1, with D possibly matching TRBD1 (5 bases). CDR3 length: 15 amino acids. V lost 4 bases to trimming and J lost 1 base, with 13 bases between them. Germline V gene sequence: CDR1 SNHLY, CDR2 FYNNEI. The CDR3 sequence: CASSVALGQNTEAFF. CDR3 sequence (DNA): TGTGCCAGCAGTGTTGCGTTGGGGCAGAACACTGAAGCTTTCTTT.

The chain has TRBV10-1 and TRBJ2-1; 13 nucleotides align to TRBD2. Germline values: CDR1 WNHNN, CDR2 SYGVQD (reference sequence). The CDR3 is made up of 17 amino acids. The trim removed 0 bases at V and 5 bases at J, leaving 4 bases unmatched. The CDR3 DNA reads TGCGCCAGCAGTGAGTCAGCCGGGACTAGCGGGAACAATGAGCAGTTCTTC. Protein sequence: CASSESAGTSGNNEQFF.

This rearrangement joins TRBV2 to TRBJ1-4, with 7 bases matching TRBD1. The CDR3 extends over 15 amino acids. Trimming at V came to 4 bases and at J to 7 bases, leaving 9 bases not matched to a gene. Germline loops: CDR1 SNHLY, CDR2 FYNNEI. CDR3 amino acids: CASSGQGMVGEKLFF. CDR3 nucleotides: TGTGCCAGCAGTGGACAGGGTATGGTCGGTGAAAAACTGTTTTTT. Supplemented by reference TRBV2 and TRBJ1-4, the full variable domain reads EPEVTQTPSHQVTQMGQEVILRCVPISNHLYFYWYRQILGQKVEFLVSFYNNEISEKSEIFDDQFSVERPDGSNFTLKIRSTKLEDSAMYFCASSGQGMVGEKLFFGSGTQLSVL.

The chain is built from TRBV6-6 and TRBJ2-5; 7 nucleotides agree with TRBD2. Germline V gene sequence: CDR1 MNHNY, CDR2 SVGAGI (reference sequence). With V trimmed by 10 bases and J by 1 base, 6 bases remained unmatched. This CDR3 region has 13 residues. CDR3 sequence (DNA): TGTGCCACCTCTGGACTAGTCCAAGAGACCCAGTACTTC. Translation: CATSGLVQETQYF.

The rearrangement uses TRBV9 and TRBJ2-7; D possibly corresponds to TRBD2 (5 bases). CDR1 and CDR2 (germline): SGDLS, YYNGEE. V lost 0 bases and J lost 3, with 10 bases in between. This CDR3 has 14 residues. The CDR3: CASSVGLANYEQYF. The CDR3 nucleotides are TGTGCCAGCAGCGTAGGGTTAGCGAACTACGAGCAGTACTTC.

This clone was counted only a few times. The chain joins TRBV15 to TRBJ2-1; D is uncertain. With 3 bases removed from V and 7 bases from J, the gap between germline ends came to 7 bases. The CDR3 is 12 amino acids. Germline V gene sequence: CDR1 LNHNV, CDR2 YYDKDF (reference sequence). The chain's CDR3 is CATSSQWNEQFF. The CDR3 coding sequence is TGTGCCACCAGCAGCCAGTGGAATGAGCAGTTCTTC.

The chain joins TRBV15 to TRBJ2-5; D is perhaps TRBD2 (6 bases). Deletions cut 5 bases from V and 6 bases from J, with 22 bases between. Germline loops: CDR1 LNHNV, CDR2 YYDKDF (reference sequence). The length of the CDR3 is 16 residues. This CDR3 is CATSGRSTSTVQTQYF. CDR3 coding DNA: TGTGCCACCAGCGGACGCTCGACTAGTACGGTACAGACCCAGTACTTC.

V usage is TRBV18 and J usage is TRBJ2-6; weak D call: TRBD1 (6 bases). Deletions cut 2 bases from V and 0 bases from J, with 14 bases between. Germline V gene lookup returns CDR1 KGHSH and CDR2 LQKENI. CDR3 length: 18 amino acids. The CDR3 DNA reads TGTGCCAGCTCACCAGTGACAGGCCAGCCCTCTGGGGCCAACGTCCTGACTTTC. Its protein is CASSPVTGQPSGANVLTF.

This chain connects TRBV2 to TRBJ2-2; 7 bases line up with TRBD2. Germline V CDR1 and CDR2: SNHLY, FYNNEI. V lost 8 bases to trimming and J lost 5 bases; unmatched junction nucleotides: 8. The CDR3 contains 14 residues. The CDR3 spells CASEGGRRTGELFF. CDR3 nucleotide sequence: TGTGCCAGCGAGGGCGGGAGACGGACCGGGGAGCTGTTTTTT.

The chain links TRBV5-1 to TRBJ2-3; D is perhaps TRBD2 (6 bases). The CDR3 covers 15 residues. Trimming cost V 0 bases and J 5 bases, with 13 bases left between them. Per the germline V gene, CDR1 is SGHRS and CDR2 is YFSETQ. For the CDR3, the DNA is TGCGCCAGCAGCTTGGCCAACGGGGGAGGAGATACGCAGTATTTT. It specifies CASSLANGGGDTQYF. Together with reference TRBV5-1 and TRBJ2-3, the CDR3 gives the full variable domain: KAGVTQTPRYLIKTRGQQVTLSCSPISGHRSVSWYQQTPGQGLQFLFEYFSETQRNKGNFPGRFSGRQFSNSRSEMNVSTLELGDSALYLCASSLANGGGDTQYFGPGTRLTVL.

This chain links TRBV4-2 with TRBJ2-1; 11 positions agree with TRBD2. Germline V gene sequence: CDR1 LGHNA, CDR2 YNFKEQ. The CDR3 runs to 17 residues. V shed 4 bases, J shed 6 bases, and the junction held 11 bases outside the gene matches. This CDR3 reads CASSLGTSGEHGNEQFF. The CDR3 bases are TGTGCCAGCAGCCTTGGGACTAGCGGAGAACATGGCAATGAGCAGTTCTTC.

V and J are TRBV9 and TRBJ2-5; the D gene is possibly TRBD2 (9 bases). The J call is in doubt because the DNA end fits TRBJ2-7 better. Germline CDR1 and CDR2: SGDLS and YYNGEE. This CDR3 spans 17 amino acids. CDR3 nucleotides: TGTGCCAGCAGCGTAGGGCTAGCGGGGACAGGAAACTACGAGCAGTACTTC. This translates into CASSVGLAGTGNYEQYF.

In DNA form, the CDR3 reads TGTGCCAGCAGCTTACTAAAGGGGGAGACCCAGTACTTC. Translated: CASSLLKGETQYF. The rearrangement links TRBV5-6 to TRBJ2-5, with D possibly matching TRBD1 (5 bases). CDR1 is SGHDT, CDR2 YYEEEE, per germline. The CDR3 totals 13 residues. The V end lost 2 bases, the J end lost 5 bases, and 10 bases lay between the germline ends. Full variable domain (rest looked up from reference TRBV5-6 and TRBJ2-5): DAGVTQSPTHLIKTRGQQVTLRCSPKSGHDTVSWYQQALGQGPQFIFQYYEEEERQRGNFPDRFSGHQFPNYSSELNVNALLLGDSALYLCASSLLKGETQYFGPGTRLLVL.